This T cell receptor (beta chain) was retrieved from a study of Ad26.COV2.S vaccination and SARS-CoV-2 variants. Notes on the study in general: Estimates derived from TCR breadth and depth analyses may have underestimated total T cell responses.

The CDR3 sequence is 16 residues long. The V and J ends lost 0 bases and 8 bases, in that order; junction bases with no gene match: 8. Germline assignment: CDR1 SGHNT and CDR2 YYREEE (reference sequence). Here immunoSEQ multiplex PCR was the method, and the copy in TCRdb shows in-frame clones only, minus some. The repertoire includes 6,500 to 8,000 clones, roughly 84% of them detected once, and 25% to 30% sits in the top ten. Notes on this clone: Its specificity is not known.

The J gene is TRBJ2-1, the V gene TRBV5-4; 10 bases align to TRBD2. The specimen was peripheral blood, collected after recovery from COVID-19. The clonotype comes from a human donor who had recovered from COVID-19. CDR3 sequence reads: CASSLAISGGAYEQFF. CDR3 nucleotides: TGTGCCAGCAGCTTGGCCATCAGCGGGGGGGCCTATGAGCAGTTCTTC.